One sample yielded the 26 T cell receptor beta chains listed below, sequenced in a study of blood T cell repertoires in COVID-19. This table comes from immunoSEQ multiplex PCR, and its TCRdb copy is limited to in-frame clones, with some not included. The data hold 250,000 to 300,000 clones, with around 83% observed a single time. Sequencing used peripheral blood. Every receptor here comes from a man aged 18 to 30 with active or convalescent COVID-19.

V is TRBV25-1 and J is TRBJ2-3, with D possibly matching TRBD1 (6 bases). CDR3 length: 17 residues. Trimming took off 2 bases at V and 5 bases at J, with 20 bases between the two ends. Looked up from germline, CDR1 is MGHDK and CDR2 is SYGVNS. The CDR3 spells CASSERGSNPREDTQYF. The CDR3 DNA is TGTGCCAGCAGTGAAAGGGGGTCCAATCCTCGGGAAGATACGCAGTATTTT. Based on the CDR3 plus reference TRBV25-1 and TRBJ2-3, the full variable domain is EADIYQTPRYLVIGTGKKITLECSQTMGHDKMYWYQQDPGMELHLIHYSYGVNSTEKGDLSSESTVSRIRTEHFPLTLESARPSHTSQYLCASSERGSNPREDTQYFGPGTRLTVL.

The rearrangement joins TRBV6-5 to TRBJ1-5; D might be TRBD1 (5 bases). The CDR3 is 15 amino acids. The germline V gene encodes CDR1 MNHEY and CDR2 SVGAGI. V was pared by 3 bases and J by 5 bases, with 14 bases between. The CDR3 sequence: CASSYRSGLDQPQHF. As DNA, the CDR3 is TGTGCCAGCAGTTATAGATCAGGGCTTGATCAGCCCCAGCATTTT.

This clone was detected only a few times. V and J are TRBV6-4 and TRBJ1-1; TRBD1 is a possible D gene (6 bases). This CDR3 comprises 16 residues. Germline V gives CDR1 MRHNA, CDR2 SNTAGT. V gave up 8 bases and J gave up 11 bases, with 30 bases separating them. The CDR3 is CASPKAKGGPSPTAFF. DNA for the CDR3: TGTGCCAGCCCCAAGGCCAAAGGGGGACCCTCACCGACGGCTTTCTTT.

The V gene is TRBV4-2, the J gene TRBJ1-5; D is unresolved. Trimming removed 0 bases from V and 5 bases from J, with 11 bases in between. Germline V gene lookup returns CDR1 LGHNA and CDR2 YNFKEQ. The CDR3 runs 15 residues. CDR3 in amino acids: CASSQEARLHQPQHF. As DNA, the CDR3 is TGTGCCAGCAGCCAAGAGGCGCGACTTCATCAGCCCCAGCATTTT.

The chain combines TRBV7-3 with TRBJ2-1; D is possibly TRBD2 (5 bases). V was trimmed by 5 bases and J by 4 bases, leaving 15 bases between them. Looked up from germline, CDR1 is SGHTA and CDR2 is FQGTGA. The CDR3 covers 15 residues. Here the CDR3 DNA reads TGTGCCAGCAGCCCCGGGGTTGGTCCTTACAATGAGCAGTTCTTC. It yields the protein CASSPGVGPYNEQFF.

The chain joins TRBV19 to TRBJ2-7, with a weak D call TRBD1 (5 bases). Trimming removed 1 base at V and 7 bases at J, with 14 bases between. The CDR3 spans 14 residues. Germline values: CDR1 LNHDA, CDR2 SQIVND (reference sequence). CDR3 bases: TGTGCCAGTAGTATAGTCGGCAGGGTGGGTGAGCAGTACTTC. The encoded protein is CASSIVGRVGEQYF. Based on the CDR3 plus reference TRBV19 and TRBJ2-7, the full variable domain is DGGITQSPKYLFRKEGQNVTLSCEQNLNHDAMYWYRQDPGQGLRLIYYSQIVNDFQKGDIAEGYSVSREKKESFPLTVTSAQKNPTAFYLCASSIVGRVGEQYFGPGTRLTVT.

The gene calls are TRBV27 and TRBJ1-6; weak D call: TRBD1 (5 bases). V lost 4 bases and J lost 10, with 11 bases in between. This CDR3 spans 13 amino acids. The germline gives CDR1 MNHEY, CDR2 SMNVEV (reference sequence). The CDR3 protein is CASSWQGESPLHF. Written as DNA, the CDR3 is TGTGCCAGCAGTTGGCAAGGGGAATCACCCCTCCACTTT.

This chain uses TRBV19 with TRBJ1-5; 7 nucleotides match TRBD1. The V segment lost 4 bases and the J segment 6 bases; nucleotides outside the gene matches: 9. This CDR3 has 15 residues. The germline V gene encodes CDR1 LNHDA and CDR2 SQIVND (reference sequence). The CDR3 loop reads CASSTGTAGGQPQHF. As DNA, the CDR3 is TGTGCCAGTAGTACCGGGACAGCCGGGGGTCAGCCCCAGCATTTT. Together with reference TRBV19 and TRBJ1-5, the CDR3 gives the full variable domain: DGGITQSPKYLFRKEGQNVTLSCEQNLNHDAMYWYRQDPGQGLRLIYYSQIVNDFQKGDIAEGYSVSREKKESFPLTVTSAQKNPTAFYLCASSTGTAGGQPQHFGDGTRLSIL.

This clone was picked up one time. The chain joins TRBV11-3 to TRBJ1-5; 8 bases agree with TRBD1. The CDR3 length is 20 residues. Germline CDR1 is SGHNT and CDR2 is YENEEA. J was trimmed by 5 bases and V by 0 bases; bases with no gene match: 18. The CDR3 nucleotides are TGTGCCAGCAGCTTAGATCGGCGGACAGGGACCAGAGGCCTCGATCAGCCCCAGCATTTT. Protein: CASSLDRRTGTRGLDQPQHF.

The gene calls are TRBV29-1 and TRBJ2-1, with D perhaps matching TRBD2 (6 bases). CDR1 SQVTM and CDR2 ANQGSEA come from the germline V gene. The length of the CDR3 is 13 residues. The germline V and J ends were trimmed by 4 bases and 6 bases, with 13 bases remaining between them. CDR3 protein: CSVAQRARNEQFF. CDR3 nucleotides: TGCAGCGTTGCCCAGCGGGCCCGCAATGAGCAGTTCTTC.

The chain recombines TRBV28 with TRBJ2-6; 9 nucleotides line up with TRBD1. This CDR3 comprises 18 residues. V lost 4 bases, J lost 1 base, and 8 bases stayed unmatched. CDR1 MDHEN and CDR2 SYDVKM come from the germline V gene. This CDR3 reads CASSSRQGGGSGANVLTF. CDR3 bases: TGTGCCAGCAGTTCCCGACAGGGGGGAGGATCTGGGGCCAACGTCCTGACTTTC.

In this sample, this clone turned up a few times. The chain links TRBV29-1 to TRBJ1-1; maybe TRBD1 (6 bases). Germline V gene lookup returns CDR1 SQVTM and CDR2 ANQGSEA. Trimming removed 3 bases from V and 5 bases from J, with 13 bases in between. The CDR3 spans 13 residues. Here the CDR3 DNA reads TGCAGCGTTGAGGGGGGGCTGAGGACTGAAGCTTTCTTT. Protein product: CSVEGGLRTEAFF.

The J gene is TRBJ1-2, the V gene TRBV6-5, with 8 bases fitting TRBD1. The length of the CDR3 is 16 residues. The J segment lost 4 bases and the V segment lost 3 bases, leaving 10 bases of the junction unmatched. Germline V gene sequence: CDR1 MNHEY, CDR2 SVGAGI. The CDR3 reads CASSYSVQGGFYGYTF. CDR3 nucleotide sequence: TGTGCCAGCAGTTATTCGGTACAGGGGGGGTTCTATGGCTACACCTTC.

The CDR3 region has the DNA TGTGCCAGCACCTCACAGCAACCAAAAACTCAGCCCCAGCATTTT. Its protein product is CASTSQQPKTQPQHF. The chain recombines TRBV9 with TRBJ1-5, with unresolved D. CDR1 is SGDLS and CDR2 is YYNGEE in the germline V gene. Trimming removed 6 bases at V and 6 bases at J, with 19 bases between. The length of the CDR3 is 15 residues.

CDR3 in DNA: TGTGCCAGCAGCCCAAACTTCCGGGACAGGGGAATCGGTGAAAAACTGTTTTTT. It specifies CASSPNFRDRGIGEKLFF. The rearrangement joins TRBV5-5 to TRBJ1-4; the match to TRBD1 covers 10 bases. Germline V gene data show CDR1 as SGHKS and CDR2 as YYEKEE (reference sequence). V shed 4 bases and J 7 bases; nucleotides not matched to a gene: 16. The CDR3 is made up of 18 amino acids.

In this sample, this clone turned up once. This chain joins TRBV6-4 and TRBJ2-2; D is unclear. Germline assignment: CDR1 MRHNA and CDR2 SNTAGT. This CDR3 is built from 14 residues. Trimming pared 6 bases from V and 2 bases from J, leaving 10 bases between. CDR3: CASRQRGNTGELFF. CDR3 nucleotides: TGTGCCAGCAGACAACGAGGAAACACCGGGGAGCTGTTTTTT.

The chain is built from TRBV11-3 and TRBJ1-1, with 7 bases identical to TRBD1. The CDR3 is 12 amino acids. The V gene's germline CDR1 is SGHNT and CDR2 YENEEA. V trimming: 5 bases; J trimming: 11 bases; junction bases outside the gene matches: 8. DNA of the CDR3: TGTGCCAGCAGCCCAGACAGGGACGGCGCTTTCTTT. It translates to CASSPDRDGAFF.

The rearrangement joins TRBV5-1 to TRBJ2-2; a weak D match, TRBD1 (6 bases). Trimming cost V 7 bases and J 7 bases, with 20 bases left between them. The CDR3 is 15 residues long. Germline CDR1 SGHRS, CDR2 YFSETQ. The CDR3 DNA reads as TGCGCCAGCTCGGACAGTTTCCCGAGCGGCGGGGAGCTGTTTTTT. This gives the protein CASSDSFPSGGELFF.

The J gene is TRBJ1-2, the V gene TRBV28, with D perhaps TRBD1 (5 bases). V was trimmed by 10 bases and J by 4 bases, leaving 22 bases between them. The CDR3 has 15 amino acids. CDR1 MDHEN and CDR2 SYDVKM come from the germline V gene. This chain's CDR3 is CAITVGGNIGYGYTF. As DNA, the CDR3 is TGTGCCATCACCGTGGGGGGGAATATTGGCTATGGCTACACCTTC.

This clone was observed a few times. The V call is TRBV30, the J call TRBJ1-4; maybe TRBD1 (6 bases). The germline V and J ends were trimmed by 3 bases and 10 bases, with 18 bases remaining between them. The CDR3 length is 14 residues. Germline V gene sequence: CDR1 GTSNPN, CDR2 SVGIG (reference sequence). CDR3 residues: CAWRGTGNGGKLFF. The CDR3 coding sequence is TGTGCCTGGAGGGGAACAGGGAACGGCGGAAAACTGTTTTTT.

The chain employs TRBV6-5 and TRBJ1-2; TRBD1 is a possible D gene (5 bases). V was cut by 6 bases and J by 4 bases, with 12 bases left in between. This CDR3 is built from 13 residues. The germline V gene encodes CDR1 MNHEY and CDR2 SVGAGI. Here the CDR3 reads CASRGGTGYGYTF. CDR3 coding DNA: TGTGCCAGCAGGGGAGGAACAGGCTATGGCTACACCTTC.

The chain employs TRBV20-1 and TRBJ2-5; tentatively, D is TRBD2 (5 bases). V lost 6 bases to trimming and J lost 5 bases, with 10 bases between them. Germline assignment: CDR1 DFQATT and CDR2 SNEGSKA (reference sequence). The CDR3 runs 11 residues. The CDR3 nucleotides are TGCAGTGCCACGGGGTACGAGACCCAGTACTTC. Protein sequence: CSATGYETQYF.

The chain uses TRBV23-1 and TRBJ2-1; D is unresolved. TRBV23-1 belongs to the ORF category, with a function that is uncertain. This CDR3 has 13 residues. With 1 base removed from V and 5 bases from J, the gap between germline ends came to 6 bases. CDR3 nucleotide sequence: TGCGCCAGCAGTCAATTACAGAACAATGAGCAGTTCTTC. Translated, it gives CASSQLQNNEQFF.

Remarks on this clone: It is likely a read error, because the conserved phenylalanine at the end of the CDR3 is missing. No DNA is shown, since the ends of the CDR3 on it are uncertain; the CDR3 is the one TCRdb lists. The chain joins TRBV5-1 to TRBJ1-1; the listed D gene, TRBD1, was not tested against the DNA. CDR1 SGHRS and CDR2 YFSETQ come from the germline V gene. The CDR3 length equals 11 residues, ends included. The chain's CDR3 is CASSFETGPRR.

The V call is TRBV5-8, the J call TRBJ1-3; no clear D gene. CDR1 is SGHTS, CDR2 YDEGEE, per germline. The CDR3 runs 12 residues. V lost 0 bases and J 9 bases, leaving 7 bases between the germline ends. Here the CDR3 reads CASSLGGFTIYF. The DNA of the CDR3 is TGTGCCAGCAGCTTGGGCGGTTTCACCATATATTTT.

The chain combines TRBV4-1 with TRBJ2-3, with a weak D call TRBD1 (6 bases). The ends were cut back, 0 bases at V and 2 bases at J, with 12 bases in the middle. Germline CDR1 is MGHRA and CDR2 is YSYEKL. This CDR3 has 16 residues. The DNA for the CDR3 is TGCGCCAGCAGCCAAGATCAGGGGCGCTCCACAGATACGCAGTATTTT. This codes for CASSQDQGRSTDTQYF.